What follows describes a single TCR beta chain. Its binding antigen is unknown. No base-level quality is on record; no much larger clone is a single base apart. Library preparation employed the immunoSEQ multiplex PCR assay. Held by TCRdb, this immuneACCESS table contains in-frame sequences only and omits some clones. Under half of the omission traces to an unresolved V gene where checked; the cause of the rest is unknown. The sample records around 70,000 clones, 91% of which are singletons. The ten largest clones capture 0.86% of the sample. The sample comes from a study of T cell changes during pregnancy in multiple sclerosis (dated by TCRdb to the late 2010s). Study-level background: Changes in the T cell repertoire over the course of pregnancy were examined in this study in women with multiple sclerosis.

V is clipped by 6 bases and J by 4 bases, and the sequence between their germline boundaries is 12 bases long. Reading from cysteine to phenylalanine, the CDR3 counts 13 amino acids. The kept DNA is CDR3 alone, 39 bases in frame from the first base. CDR1 and CDR2 were assigned from the germline V gene as SNHLY and FYNNEI. The clonotype was recovered from a female donor with multiple sclerosis, enrolled in a pregnancy study. The sequences come from peripheral blood, collected in the second trimester of pregnancy. Recombination joined TRBV2 with TRBJ1-2, with the D gene not clear enough to name. DNA sequence: TGTGCCAGCAGCACGAGTCGAGGCTATGGCTACACCTTC. Its translation is CASSTSRGYGYTF. The CDR3 plus the reference TRBV2 and TRBJ1-2 genes for the other parts give the full variable domain: EPEVTQTPSHQVTQMGQEVILRCVPISNHLYFYWYRQILGQKVEFLVSFYNNEISEKSEIFDDQFSVERPDGSNFTLKIRSTKLEDSAMYFCASSTSRGYGYTFGSGTRLTVV.